These T cell receptor beta chains were read from a single sample in a study of monozygotic twins with inflammatory bowel disease. One entry per CDR3 protein, without DNA, is what TCRdb gives after re-calling the 5' RACE reads. The sample table includes about 420,000 distinct CDR3 sequences. Input material: blood. The receptor set was obtained from a human donor with ulcerative colitis or Crohn's disease, or a healthy co-twin of an affected twin (not recorded which). Both conserved end residues are part of each CDR3.

cdr3_length j_call v_call cdr3_aa
14 TRBJ2-5 TRBV5-6 CASSGGDSQETQYF
14 TRBJ2-4 TRBV4-1 CASSRIGDRNIQYF
15 TRBJ1-2 TRBV5-5 CASSLAGGGDYGYTF
14 TRBJ2-7 TRBV9 CASSVAGTSGKLYF
14 TRBJ2-2 TRBV5-1 CATSGTSNTGELFF
21 TRBJ2-5 TRBV24-1 CATSDLEGRGSQESPQETQYF
14 TRBJ2-1 TRBV24-1 CATSVRGRNNEQFF
16 TRBJ2-7 TRBV27 CASSLGWLAGANEQYF
14 TRBJ2-7 TRBV29-1 CSVEKGTGSYEQYF
13 TRBJ2-3 TRBV12-3/TRBV12-4 CASSFPLRHTQYF
14 TRBJ1-1 TRBV7-9 CASSHAGHGTEAFF
16 TRBJ2-1 TRBV5-4 CASSLDGLAEYNEQFF
16 TRBJ2-1 TRBV19 CASSITGTRMNNEQFF
14 TRBJ1-1 TRBV19 CASKMRELNTEAFF
13 TRBJ2-7 TRBV7-6 CASSSGTSDEQYF
14 TRBJ1-6 TRBV6-5 CASSLPGPPIALHF
16 TRBJ2-7 TRBV5-1 CASSLEGARATYEQYF
15 TRBJ1-1 TRBV7-2 CASSPRTGGIAEAFF
12 TRBJ2-5 TRBV7-9 CASSVNQETQYF
16 TRBJ2-7 TRBV4-1 CASSRTVAGVRDEQYF
15 TRBJ2-2 TRBV5-6 CASSLALRNTGELFF
15 TRBJ2-7 TRBV5-1 CASSLGYRTGSEQYF
18 TRBJ2-6 TRBV2 CARSAGDRRSLGANVLTF
12 TRBJ2-2 TRBV29-1 CSGGAKAGELFF
16 TRBJ1-4 TRBV6-5 CASSFTRQGLNEKLFF
15 TRBJ2-3 TRBV28 CASNSPSVVTDTQYF
15 TRBJ2-7 TRBV29-1 CSAVKGQGAGNEQYF
12 TRBJ2-1 TRBV30 CAWRSTNNEQFF
12 TRBJ1-2 TRBV19 CASLAGGLGYTF
13 TRBJ2-3 TRBV5-1 CASSLAATDTQYF
19 TRBJ2-3 TRBV20-1 CSVSRRDPTFYWRADTQYF
14 TRBJ1-2 TRBV7-2 CASSLDRTGYGYTF
14 TRBJ2-1 TRBV30 CAWSVPAEVNEQFF
16 TRBJ2-2 TRBV3-1 CASSQVIVANTGELFF
11 TRBJ2-7 TRBV3-1 CASSQVGEQYF
19 TRBJ2-1 TRBV7-8 CASSLVATSGRLLFNDQFF
17 TRBJ1-1 TRBV20-1 CSARYNHRQGAATEAFF
11 TRBJ1-4 TRBV29-1 CSVETNEKLFF
14 TRBJ2-5 TRBV5-1 CASSLDRSGETQYF
13 TRBJ1-6 TRBV6-1 CASSEMVNSPLHF
16 TRBJ2-6 TRBV6-5 CASSYIVQPGANVLTF
16 TRBJ1-5 TRBV6-1 CASSGTGRGSNQPQHF
13 TRBJ1-4 TRBV10-3 CAISGTGFEKLFF
14 TRBJ2-7 TRBV7-2 CASSSFPSSYEQYF
16 TRBJ2-3 TRBV2 CASSETLAGPLDTQYF